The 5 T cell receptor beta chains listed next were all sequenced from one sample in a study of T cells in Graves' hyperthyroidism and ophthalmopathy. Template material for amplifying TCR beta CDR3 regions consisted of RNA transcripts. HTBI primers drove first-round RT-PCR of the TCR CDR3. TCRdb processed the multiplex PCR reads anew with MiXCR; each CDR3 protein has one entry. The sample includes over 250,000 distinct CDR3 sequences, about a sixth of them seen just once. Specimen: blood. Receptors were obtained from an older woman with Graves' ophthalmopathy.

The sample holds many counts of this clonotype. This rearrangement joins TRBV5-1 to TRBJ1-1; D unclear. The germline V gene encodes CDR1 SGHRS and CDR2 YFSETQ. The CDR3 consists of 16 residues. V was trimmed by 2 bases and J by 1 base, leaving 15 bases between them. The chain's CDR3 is CASSFRAAGKNTEAFF. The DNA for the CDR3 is TGCGCCAGCAGCTTCCGGGCCGCCGGCAAGAACACTGAAGCTTTCTTT.

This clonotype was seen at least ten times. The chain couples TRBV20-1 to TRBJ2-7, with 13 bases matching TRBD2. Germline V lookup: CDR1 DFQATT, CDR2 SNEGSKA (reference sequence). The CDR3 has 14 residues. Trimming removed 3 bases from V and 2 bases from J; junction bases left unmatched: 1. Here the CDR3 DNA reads TGCAGTGCTAGGGGACTAGCGGGACCCTACGAGCAGTACTTC. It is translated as CSARGLAGPYEQYF.

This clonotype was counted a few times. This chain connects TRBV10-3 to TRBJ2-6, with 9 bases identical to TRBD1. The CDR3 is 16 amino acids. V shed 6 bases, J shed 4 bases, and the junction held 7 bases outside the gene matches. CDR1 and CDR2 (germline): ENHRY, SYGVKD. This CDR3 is CAISPSGTGGANVLTF. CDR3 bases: TGTGCCATCAGCCCGTCAGGGACAGGGGGGGCCAACGTCCTGACTTTC.

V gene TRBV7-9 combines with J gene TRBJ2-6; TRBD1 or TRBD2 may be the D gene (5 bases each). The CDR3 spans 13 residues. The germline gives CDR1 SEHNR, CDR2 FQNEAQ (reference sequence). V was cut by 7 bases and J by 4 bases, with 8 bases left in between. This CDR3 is CASTGAGANVLTF. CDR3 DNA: TGTGCCAGCACCGGGGCCGGGGCCAACGTCCTGACTTTC.

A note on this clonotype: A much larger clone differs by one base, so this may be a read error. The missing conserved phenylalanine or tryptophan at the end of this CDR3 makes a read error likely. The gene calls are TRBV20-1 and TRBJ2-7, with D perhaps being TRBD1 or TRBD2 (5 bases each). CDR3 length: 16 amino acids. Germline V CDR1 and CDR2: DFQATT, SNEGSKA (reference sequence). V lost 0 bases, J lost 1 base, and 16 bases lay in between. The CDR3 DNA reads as TGCAGTGCTAGAGACTCCGGGAAGGGGCATTCCTACGAGCAGTACCTC. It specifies CSARDSGKGHSYEQYL.